This entry concerns a single T cell receptor beta chain. Its recognized antigen is unknown. Base qualities are not at hand, and no much larger clone is one base apart. The data were obtained in a study of T-cell memory formation after mild COVID-19 (dated by TCRdb to about 2021). Regarding the research as a whole: Most TCR sequence clusters were specific to one of the two donors. Longitudinal TCRalpha and TCRbeta repertoire sequencing tracked T-cell clones expanding and contracting after mild COVID-19 in two donors. Two young, previously healthy adult volunteers, one female and one male, were included in the cohort. Study-level results and caveats: The study covered only a couple of mild cases, and larger cohorts including severe cases with pre-infection samples were considered necessary. SARS-CoV-2 specificity of the second-wave clones peaking on day 37 was not confirmed. Contracting CD4+ clones turned up mainly in the CM and EM memory subsets, whereas EMRA was where CD8+ clones were enriched. Balanced CD4/CD8 phenotypes were observed for clones contracting from day 15 to 85, whereas a bias towards CD4+ was observed for a second wave of clones expanding from day 15 to 37. Some responding clones were detected in pre-infection memory, which suggested that pre-existing cross-reactive memory T cells had joined the SARS-CoV-2 response.

The CDR3, cysteine through phenylalanine, is 14 amino acids long. Only the CDR3 portion is preserved as DNA: 42 bases, with reading frame beginning at the first base. As encoded in the germline V gene, CDR1 is ENHRY while CDR2 is SYGVKD. Between the V and J ends, shortened by 8 bases and 2 bases respectively, the junction contains 12 bases. PBMCs were isolated by Ficoll-Paque density gradient centrifugation. Reads for this sample came from an Illumina NovaSeq 6000. TCRalpha and TCRbeta cDNA libraries were constructed by 5'RACE with constant-segment primers, with sample barcodes and unique molecular identifiers being introduced. Trizol reagent was used to extract RNA from every sample. The libraries were amplified in two PCR steps, and the second step added a second sample barcode and Illumina TruSeq adapters. Libraries were sequenced on an Illumina NovaSeq with 2 x 150 bp paired-end reads. From the authors' description of their analysis: With migec v1.2.7, reads were demultiplexed and then collapsed into UMI-guided consensus sequences. Using mixcr v2.1.11, UMI consensuses were aligned to TRA and TRB V and J templates and then assembled into clonotypes. Expanded or contracted clonotypes were those called significant by both edgeR and NoisET, with noise models trained on biological replicates. For edgeR calls, a false discovery rate-adjusted p below 0.01 and a log2 fold-change threshold of 1 were applied. PCA with hierarchical clustering of max-normalized trajectories of the 1000 most abundant clonotypes was used as exploratory dynamics analysis. The CD4 or CD8 phenotype of responding clones was assigned using the separately sequenced CD4+ and CD8+ repertoires. TCRdb reprocessing: public reads trimmed at Q25 with fastp, clones called with MiXCR, in-frame beta chains kept. Each CDR3 protein gets just one entry, which takes the most common genes and DNA from the rows behind it. TCRdb, not the original authors, processed these V and J calls. This sample is represented by about half a million distinct CDR3 sequences; roughly 18% of them were singletons. The ten largest clones represent over 9% of the sample.

The chain was built from TRBV10-3 and TRBJ2-2, with the D gene too uncertain to name. What was sequenced was PBMCs or a T cell subset sorted from them (not recorded which). The source is an adult woman who had mild COVID-19 (a few samples of this study predate the infection). The sample titles of this study are shuffled in the database, so cell type and time point are left out; the donor was told from shared clones. CDR3 sequence: CAIGETINTGELFF. The nucleotides read TGTGCCATCGGGGAAACAATTAACACCGGGGAGCTGTTTTTT.